Detailed here is one T cell receptor (beta chain). This sample was included in a study of blood T cell repertoires in COVID-19. Study at large: PBMCs, B-cell-depleted T cells, or T cells provided the cDNA or gDNA that made up the material.

Germline lookup yields CDR1 SGHDN and CDR2 FVKESK. The V and J ends lost 4 bases and 1 base, in that order; junction bases with no gene match: 5. This CDR3 has 15 amino acids. The authors' processing: Amplified reference gene primers provided the basis for estimating nucleated cell counts. Method: immunoSEQ multiplex PCR; TCRdb's copy keeps in-frame clones and lacks some. The V and J calls and the clone size are those of that table, but D and trimming were determined from the DNA. The table lists some 400,000 clones, 81% of them singletons, with around 1% in the top ten. Sequencing was performed on peripheral blood. The chain couples TRBV14 to TRBJ2-3; TRBD2 matches 7 bases. This TCR was recovered from a human donor with acute or convalescent COVID-19. The donor label of this sample is uncertain. The CDR3 protein is CASSLQRGGTDTQYF. The CDR3, as DNA: TGTGCCAGCAGCCTCCAGCGGGGAGGCACAGATACGCAGTATTTT.